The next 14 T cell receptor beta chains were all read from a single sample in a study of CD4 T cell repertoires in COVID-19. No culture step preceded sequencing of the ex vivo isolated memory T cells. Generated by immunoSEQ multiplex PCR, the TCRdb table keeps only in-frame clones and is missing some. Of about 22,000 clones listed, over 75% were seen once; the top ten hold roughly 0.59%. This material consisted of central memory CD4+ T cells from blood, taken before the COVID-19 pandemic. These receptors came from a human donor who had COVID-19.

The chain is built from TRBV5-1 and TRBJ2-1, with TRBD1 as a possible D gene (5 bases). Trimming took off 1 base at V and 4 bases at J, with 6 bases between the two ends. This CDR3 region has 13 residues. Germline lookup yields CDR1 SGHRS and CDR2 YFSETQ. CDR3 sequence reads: CASSLRGYNEQFF. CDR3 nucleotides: TGCGCCAGCAGCTTGAGGGGTTACAATGAGCAGTTCTTC.

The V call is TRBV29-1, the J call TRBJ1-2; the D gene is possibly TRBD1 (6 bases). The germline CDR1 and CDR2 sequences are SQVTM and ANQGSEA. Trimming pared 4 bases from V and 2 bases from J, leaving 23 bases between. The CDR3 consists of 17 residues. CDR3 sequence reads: CSVAEGGGNGRNYGYTF. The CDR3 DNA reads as TGCAGCGTTGCCGAGGGGGGGGGCAACGGGCGAAACTATGGCTACACCTTC.

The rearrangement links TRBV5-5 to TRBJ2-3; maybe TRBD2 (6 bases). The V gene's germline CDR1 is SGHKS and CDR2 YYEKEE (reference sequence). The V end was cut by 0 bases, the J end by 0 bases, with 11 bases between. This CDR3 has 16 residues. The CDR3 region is CASSLEGLESTDTQYF. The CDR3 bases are TGTGCCAGCAGCTTGGAGGGACTTGAGAGCACAGATACGCAGTATTTT.

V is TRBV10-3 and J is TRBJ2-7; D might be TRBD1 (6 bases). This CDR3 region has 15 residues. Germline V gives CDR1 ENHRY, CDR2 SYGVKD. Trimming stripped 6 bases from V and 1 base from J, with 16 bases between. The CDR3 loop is CAIRDPGTSSYEQYF. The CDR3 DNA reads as TGTGCCATCAGAGACCCCGGGACATCTTCCTACGAGCAGTACTTC.

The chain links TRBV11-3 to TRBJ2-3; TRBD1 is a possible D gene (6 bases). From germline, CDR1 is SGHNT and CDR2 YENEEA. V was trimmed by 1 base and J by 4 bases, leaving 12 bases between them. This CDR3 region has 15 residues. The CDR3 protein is CASSLGTAGSDTQYF. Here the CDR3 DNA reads TGTGCCAGCAGCTTAGGGACAGCCGGTTCAGATACGCAGTATTTT.

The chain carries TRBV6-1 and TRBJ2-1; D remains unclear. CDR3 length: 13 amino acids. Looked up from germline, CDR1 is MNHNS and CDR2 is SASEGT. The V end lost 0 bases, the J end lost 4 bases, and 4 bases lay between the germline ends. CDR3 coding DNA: TGTGCCAGCAGTGAAGCGTCGTACAATGAGCAGTTCTTC. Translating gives CASSEASYNEQFF.

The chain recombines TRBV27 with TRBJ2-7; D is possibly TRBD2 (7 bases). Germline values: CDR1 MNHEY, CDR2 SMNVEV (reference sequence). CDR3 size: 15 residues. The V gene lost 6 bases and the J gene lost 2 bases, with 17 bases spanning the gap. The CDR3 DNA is TGTGCCAGCAGCCAAGGGGGGGACGCGGCCTACGAGCAGTACTTC. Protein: CASSQGGDAAYEQYF.

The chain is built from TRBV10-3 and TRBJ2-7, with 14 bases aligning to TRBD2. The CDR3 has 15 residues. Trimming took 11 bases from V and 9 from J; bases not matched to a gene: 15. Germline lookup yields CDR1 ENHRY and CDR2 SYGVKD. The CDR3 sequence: CAGASGTSGSSGQYF. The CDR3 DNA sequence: TGTGCCGGAGCCTCTGGGACTAGCGGGAGCTCCGGGCAGTACTTC.

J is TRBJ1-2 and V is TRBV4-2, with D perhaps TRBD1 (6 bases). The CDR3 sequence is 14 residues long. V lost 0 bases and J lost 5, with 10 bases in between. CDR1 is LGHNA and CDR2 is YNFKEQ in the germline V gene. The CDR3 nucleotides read TGTGCCAGCAGCCAAGAACCAGGGGTTTATGGCTACACCTTC. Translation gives CASSQEPGVYGYTF.

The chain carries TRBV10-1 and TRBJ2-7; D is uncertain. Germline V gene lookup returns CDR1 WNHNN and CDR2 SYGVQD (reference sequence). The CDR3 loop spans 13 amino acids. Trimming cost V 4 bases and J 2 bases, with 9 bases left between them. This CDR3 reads CASSGDTPYEQYF. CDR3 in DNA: TGCGCCAGCAGTGGAGATACCCCCTACGAGCAGTACTTC.

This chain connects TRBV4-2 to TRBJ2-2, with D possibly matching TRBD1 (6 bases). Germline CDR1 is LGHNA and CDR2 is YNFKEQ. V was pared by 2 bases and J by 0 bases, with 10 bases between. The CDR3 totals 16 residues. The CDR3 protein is CASSQPDRPNTGELFF. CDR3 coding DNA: TGTGCCAGCAGCCAACCGGACAGACCGAACACCGGGGAGCTGTTTTTT.

The CDR3 DNA reads TGTGCCAGCAGCGCCCAGTTCCACGAGCAGTACTTC. Its translation is CASSAQFHEQYF. The V and J genes are TRBV7-2 and TRBJ2-7; D not resolved. The CDR3 sequence is 12 residues long. V was pared by 5 bases and J by 5 bases, with 10 bases between. Germline V gives CDR1 SGHTA, CDR2 FQGNSA.

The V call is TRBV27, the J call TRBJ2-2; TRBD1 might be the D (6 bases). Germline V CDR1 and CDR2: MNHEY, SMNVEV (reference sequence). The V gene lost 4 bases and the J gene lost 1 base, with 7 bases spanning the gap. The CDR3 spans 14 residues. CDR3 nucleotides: TGTGCCAGCAGTTACAGGGAGAACACCGGGGAGCTGTTTTTT. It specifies CASSYRENTGELFF.

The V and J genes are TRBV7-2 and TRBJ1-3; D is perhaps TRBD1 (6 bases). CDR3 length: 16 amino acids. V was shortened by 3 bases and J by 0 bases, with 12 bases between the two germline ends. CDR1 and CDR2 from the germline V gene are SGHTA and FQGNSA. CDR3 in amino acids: CASSLQGSFSGNTIYF. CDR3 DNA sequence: TGTGCCAGCAGCTTGCAGGGGTCGTTCTCTGGAAACACCATATATTTT.